The 22 T cell receptor beta chains in this list originate from one sample, sequenced in a study of T cells after posttransplantation cyclophosphamide. Busulfan-fludarabine conditioning, marrow transplant, and cyclophosphamide on days +3 and +4 were administered. Generated by immunoSEQ multiplex PCR, the TCRdb table keeps only in-frame clones and is missing some. The table has approximately 39,000 clones, over 75% seen once. The sample here was CD4+ T cells sorted from blood, taken just over 1,900 days after a stem cell transplant with posttransplant cyclophosphamide. Receptor source: a female patient in her thirties or forties who received an allogeneic stem cell transplant from a related donor, was CMV-positive, and had no GVHD. The T cells may partly be graft donor cells.

V usage is TRBV10-3 and J usage is TRBJ1-1; maybe TRBD1 (5 bases). In germline, CDR1 is ENHRY, CDR2 SYGVKD. Trimming took off 2 bases at V and 5 bases at J, with 15 bases between the two ends. This CDR3 is built from 15 residues. The CDR3 DNA reads as TGTGCCATCAGTGAGGAGGGAGGGGTGGGAACTGAAGCTTTCTTT. The encoded protein is CAISEEGGVGTEAFF.

This chain links TRBV2 with TRBJ1-6; no clear D. The V and J ends lost 8 bases and 3 bases respectively, with 8 bases between them. Germline CDR1 SNHLY, CDR2 FYNNEI. CDR3 length equals 13 residues. CDR3 amino acids: CASLLDYNSPLHF. In DNA form, the CDR3 reads TGTGCCAGCCTACTAGACTATAATTCACCCCTCCACTTT.

DNA of the CDR3: TGCGCCAGCAGCCAAGATTCCTTCAATCAGCCCCAGCATTTT. Protein: CASSQDSFNQPQHF. The chain couples TRBV4-1 to TRBJ1-5, with D unclear. CDR1 and CDR2 (germline): MGHRA, YSYEKL. The CDR3 runs 14 residues. The germline V and J ends were trimmed by 0 bases and 3 bases, with 6 bases remaining between them.

The gene calls are TRBV6-1 and TRBJ2-3; 12 positions match TRBD2. The CDR3 loop spans 17 amino acids. Germline CDR1 and CDR2: MNHNS and SASEGT. V shed 4 bases and J 0 bases; nucleotides not matched to a gene: 5. The CDR3 protein is CASSASGGGPSTDTQYF. The CDR3 region has the DNA TGTGCCAGCAGTGCTAGCGGGGGGGGTCCTAGCACAGATACGCAGTATTTT.

V usage is TRBV28 and J usage is TRBJ2-7, with 8 bases fitting TRBD2. The trim removed 2 bases at V and 2 bases at J, leaving 5 bases unmatched. The CDR3 runs 15 residues. Germline lookup yields CDR1 MDHEN and CDR2 SYDVKM. Here the CDR3 DNA reads TGTGCCAGCAGTTTAATGACTAGCGTTGCCTACGAGCAGTACTTC. This sequence encodes CASSLMTSVAYEQYF.

This clone was seen a single time. The rearrangement joins TRBV27 to TRBJ2-7, with D possibly being TRBD1 (6 bases). The length of the CDR3 is 15 residues. V was trimmed by 2 bases and J by 6 bases, leaving 17 bases between them. CDR1 MNHEY and CDR2 SMNVEV come from the germline V gene (reference sequence). The CDR3 loop reads CASSLLANRVAEQYF. CDR3 DNA: TGTGCCAGCAGTTTACTGGCGAACAGGGTGGCCGAGCAGTACTTC.

This chain joins TRBV11-2 and TRBJ1-4; D unresolved. Germline CDR1 reads SGHAT; CDR2 reads FQNNGV. The CDR3 consists of 15 residues. Trimming pared 2 bases from V and 3 bases from J, leaving 10 bases between. The CDR3 region has the DNA TGTGCCAGCAGCTTAATAGGCGAGGCTAATGAAAAACTGTTTTTT. This gives the protein CASSLIGEANEKLFF.

The V gene is TRBV27, the J gene TRBJ1-4; 7 positions agree with TRBD1. The CDR3 has 13 amino acids. V trimming: 8 bases; J trimming: 5 bases; junction bases outside the gene matches: 5. Germline CDR1 and CDR2: MNHEY and SMNVEV (reference sequence). The CDR3 DNA reads as TGTGCCAGCGCTTGGGACAGAAATGAAAAACTGTTTTTT. Amino acid sequence: CASAWDRNEKLFF.

This chain joins TRBV21-1 and TRBJ1-5. TRBV21-1 is a pseudogene. This CDR3 is built from 15 residues. The CDR3 DNA reads TGTGCCAGCAGCAACGGGGGTAGGGGCAATCAGCCCCAGCATTTT. Its protein product is CASSNGGRGNQPQHF.

This sequence joins TRBV19 and TRBJ2-7, with 8 bases fitting TRBD1. The CDR3 extends over 15 amino acids. The V gene end was trimmed by 5 bases and the J gene end by 5 bases; junction bases not matched to a gene: 11. Germline CDR1 and CDR2: LNHDA and SQIVND (reference sequence). In DNA, the CDR3 is TGTGCCAGTAGTGGGAGGACAGGGTGGGACGACGAGCAGTACTTC. This encodes CASSGRTGWDDEQYF.

The rearrangement links TRBV5-4 to TRBJ2-7, with TRBD1 matching 12 bases. The germline CDR1 and CDR2 sequences are SGHNT and YYREEE (reference sequence). With V trimmed by 2 bases and J by 7 bases, 7 bases remained unmatched. The CDR3 contains 15 residues. This chain's CDR3 is CASSLPGQGAREQYF. DNA of the CDR3: TGTGCCAGCAGCTTACCGGGACAGGGGGCTCGGGAGCAGTACTTC.

The chain combines TRBV18 with TRBJ2-7; no definite D call. Germline V gene lookup returns CDR1 KGHSH and CDR2 LQKENI. Trimming pared 2 bases from V and 2 bases from J, leaving 10 bases between. This CDR3 spans 14 amino acids. The CDR3 region has the DNA TGTGCCAGCTCACCAATTGGGCCCACCTACGAGCAGTACTTC. Protein sequence: CASSPIGPTYEQYF.

The chain has TRBV11-1 and TRBJ2-3; 9 bases align to TRBD2. The V gene end was trimmed by 5 bases and the J gene end by 1 base; junction bases not matched to a gene: 4. Per germline, CDR1 SGHAT and CDR2 FQDESV (reference sequence). The length of the CDR3 is 15 residues. CDR3 residues: CASSGRLAGTDTQYF. The CDR3 DNA reads as TGTGCCAGCAGCGGCCGACTAGCGGGCACAGATACGCAGTATTTT.

The rearrangement uses TRBV2 and TRBJ2-5; 8 nucleotides align to TRBD2. Germline lookup yields CDR1 SNHLY and CDR2 FYNNEI. The CDR3 covers 14 residues. V trimming: 7 bases; J trimming: 4 bases; junction bases outside the gene matches: 8. DNA for the CDR3: TGTGCCAGCAATCGCGGGGGGACCCCAGAGACCCAGTACTTC. This codes for CASNRGGTPETQYF. Supplemented by reference TRBV2 and TRBJ2-5, the full variable domain reads EPEVTQTPSHQVTQMGQEVILRCVPISNHLYFYWYRQILGQKVEFLVSFYNNEISEKSEIFDDQFSVERPDGSNFTLKIRSTKLEDSAMYFCASNRGGTPETQYFGPGTRLLVL.

CDR3 nucleotides: TGTGCCAGCACTAATTATGGGACAGGGTTGTACGAGCAGTACTTC. Amino acid sequence: CASTNYGTGLYEQYF. The V gene is TRBV28, the J gene TRBJ2-7; 9 bases are a match to TRBD1. The CDR3 has 15 amino acids. The V gene's germline CDR1 is MDHEN and CDR2 SYDVKM. Trimming removed 7 bases from V and 4 bases from J; junction bases left unmatched: 11.

The J gene is TRBJ2-5, the V gene TRBV7-6, with 8 bases that match TRBD1. V trimming: 1 base; J trimming: 2 bases; junction bases outside the gene matches: 6. The germline gives CDR1 SGHVS, CDR2 FNYEAQ. This CDR3 is 16 amino acids long. The CDR3 sequence is CASSLVSGGPQETQYF. The CDR3 DNA follows: TGTGCCAGCAGCTTAGTGTCAGGGGGCCCACAAGAGACCCAGTACTTC. Full variable domain (remainder filled in from reference TRBV7-6 and TRBJ2-5): GAGVSQSPRYKVTKRGQDVALRCDPISGHVSLYWYRQALGQGPEFLTYFNYEAQQDKSGLPNDRFSAERPEGSISTLTIQRTEQRDSAMYRCASSLVSGGPQETQYFGPGTRLLVL.

This rearrangement joins TRBV27 to TRBJ1-2; D unclear. Germline V gives CDR1 MNHEY, CDR2 SMNVEV (reference sequence). V lost 3 bases, J lost 8 bases, and 13 bases lay in between. This CDR3 has 13 amino acids. CDR3 nucleotides: TGTGCCAGCAGTTTTACGAACCGAGAGGGCTACACCTTC. Residues: CASSFTNREGYTF.

V and J are TRBV7-6 and TRBJ2-3, with TRBD2 identical over 8 bases. CDR3 length equals 16 residues. Germline V lookup: CDR1 SGHVS, CDR2 FNYEAQ. Trimming cost V 1 base and J 3 bases; bases outside gene matches: 6. As DNA, the CDR3 is TGTGCCAGCAGCTTAGAACGGGGGGGCCTGACAGATACGCAGTATTTT. It codes for CASSLERGGLTDTQYF.

The chain combines TRBV6-6 with TRBJ1-1; 11 bases agree with TRBD1. V lost 5 bases and J lost 3; bases outside the gene matches: 8. The CDR3 covers 16 residues. Germline CDR1 and CDR2: MNHNY and SVGAGI (reference sequence). The CDR3 region is CASSPGQGVIDTEAFF. CDR3 DNA: TGTGCCAGCAGTCCGGGACAGGGGGTTATTGACACTGAAGCTTTCTTT.

The V and J genes are TRBV10-2 and TRBJ1-6, with TRBD1 as a possible D gene (6 bases). Germline V lookup: CDR1 WSHSY, CDR2 SAAADI. The V and J ends lost 3 bases and 7 bases respectively, with 7 bases between them. The CDR3 is 13 amino acids. The CDR3 is CASSEDRNSPLHF. The CDR3 coding sequence is TGCGCCAGCAGTGAAGACAGGAATTCACCCCTCCACTTT.

The chain combines TRBV5-1 with TRBJ1-5, with TRBD1 matching over 7 bases. V was clipped by 0 bases and J by 7 bases; unmatched bases: 10. Per the germline V gene, CDR1 is SGHRS and CDR2 is YFSETQ. The CDR3 consists of 16 residues. CDR3 nucleotides: TGCGCCAGCAGCTTGGCACCAGGGGGTAATTTACAGCCCCAGCATTTT. Translating gives CASSLAPGGNLQPQHF.

There are a few counts of this clone. The J gene is TRBJ1-5, the V gene TRBV2, with no clear D. The CDR3 spans 15 residues. From germline, CDR1 is SNHLY and CDR2 FYNNEI. Trimming took 1 base from V and 1 from J, leaving 8 bases between them. CDR3 residues: CASSEGTGSNQPQHF. In DNA, the CDR3 is TGTGCCAGCAGTGAAGGAACCGGGAGCAATCAGCCCCAGCATTTT.